These 3 T cell receptor beta chains share one sample of origin, sequenced in a study of graft-versus-host responses after intestinal transplantation. Method: immunoSEQ multiplex PCR; TCRdb's copy keeps in-frame clones and lacks some. This sample has about 40,000 clones, with 75% to 95% found just once. The sample was PBMCs, taken around 320 days after intestinal transplant. All receptors come from a human patient who received an intestinal transplant, so some T cells may come from the graft donor.

This rearrangement joins TRBV2 to TRBJ2-7, with D possibly called TRBD1 or TRBD2 (5 bases each). The germline V gene encodes CDR1 SNHLY and CDR2 FYNNEI. V lost 1 base to trimming and J lost 0 bases, with 10 bases between them. The CDR3 length is 15 residues. The CDR3 reads CASSEGGGLSYEQYF. CDR3 in DNA: TGTGCCAGCAGTGAAGGGGGCGGGCTCTCCTACGAGCAGTACTTC.

This chain uses TRBV7-3 with TRBJ2-1; D remains unclear. Between the trimmed V and J ends, which lost 1 base and 0 bases, there was a span of 10 bases. The CDR3 contains 16 residues. Germline lookup yields CDR1 SGHTA and CDR2 FQGTGA. The CDR3 nucleotides read TGTGCCAGCAGCTTAAGTTCGGCAGTCTCCTACAATGAGCAGTTCTTC. Protein: CASSLSSAVSYNEQFF.

The chain has TRBV14 and TRBJ1-2; D is ambiguous. Between the trimmed V and J ends, which lost 0 bases and 4 bases, there was a span of 6 bases. Germline V gene lookup returns CDR1 SGHDN and CDR2 FVKESK. There are 13 residues in the CDR3. CDR3 coding DNA: TGTGCCAGCAGCCAAGAACGGCTCTATGGCTACACCTTC. It is translated as CASSQERLYGYTF.